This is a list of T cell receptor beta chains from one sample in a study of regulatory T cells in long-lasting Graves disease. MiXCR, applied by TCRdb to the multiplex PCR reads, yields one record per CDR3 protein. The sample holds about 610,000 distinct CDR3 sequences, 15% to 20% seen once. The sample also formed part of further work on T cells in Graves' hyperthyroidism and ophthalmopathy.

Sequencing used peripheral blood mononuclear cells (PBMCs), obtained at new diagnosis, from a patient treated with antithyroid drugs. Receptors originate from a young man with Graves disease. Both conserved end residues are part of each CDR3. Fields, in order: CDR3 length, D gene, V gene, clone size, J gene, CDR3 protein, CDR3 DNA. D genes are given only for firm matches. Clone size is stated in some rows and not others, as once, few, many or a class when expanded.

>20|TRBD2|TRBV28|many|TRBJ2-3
CASSPLLGLAGDASTDTQYF
TGTGCCAGCAGTCCTCTATTGGGACTAGCGGGGGATGCTAGCACAGATACGCAGTATTTT
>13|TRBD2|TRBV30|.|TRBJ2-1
CACSRAGGGEEFF
TGTGCCTGTTCGCGAGCGGGAGGGGGGGAGGAGTTCTTC
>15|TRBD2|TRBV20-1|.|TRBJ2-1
CSARRSSGSGNEQFF
TGCAGTGCTAGACGATCTAGCGGGAGCGGCAATGAGCAGTTCTTC
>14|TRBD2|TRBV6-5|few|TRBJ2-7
CASSYSIAGGEQYF
TGTGCCAGCAGTTACTCAATAGCGGGAGGGGAGCAGTACTTC
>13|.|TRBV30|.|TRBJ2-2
CAWRDFLSGELFF
TGTGCCTGGAGGGACTTTCTCTCCGGGGAGCTGTTTTTT
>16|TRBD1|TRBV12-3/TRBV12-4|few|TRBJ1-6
CASSPEGQGNNSPLHF
TGTGCCAGCAGTCCCGAAGGACAGGGCAATAATTCACCCCTCCACTTT
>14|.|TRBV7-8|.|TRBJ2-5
CASSPYTIQETQYF
TGTGCCAGCAGCCCGTATACGATCCAAGAGACCCAGTACTTC
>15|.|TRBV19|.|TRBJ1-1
CANTRGLPEPTEAFF
TGTGCCAACACCCGGGGTTTACCAGAGCCCACTGAAGCTTTCTTT
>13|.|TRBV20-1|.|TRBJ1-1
CSARTGMGTEAFF
TGCAGTGCTAGAACAGGGATGGGTACTGAAGCTTTCTTT
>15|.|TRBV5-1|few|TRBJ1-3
CASSAARGQHNTIYF
TGCGCCAGCAGCGCTGCCCGGGGCCAGCACAACACCATATATTTT
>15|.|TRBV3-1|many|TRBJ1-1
CASSQRGARGTEAFF
TGTGCCAGCAGCCAACGAGGAGCGCGGGGCACTGAAGCTTTCTTT
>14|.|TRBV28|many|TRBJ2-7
CASSYSTIGYEQYF
TGTGCCAGCAGTTATAGCACCATCGGATACGAGCAGTACTTC
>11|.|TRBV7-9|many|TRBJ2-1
CASNVANEQFF
TGTGCCAGCAACGTCGCGAATGAGCAGTTCTTC
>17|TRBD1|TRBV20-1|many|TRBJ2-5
CSARPRDREGPQETQYF
TGCAGTGCAAGACCCCGGGACAGGGAGGGGCCGCAAGAGACCCAGTACTTC
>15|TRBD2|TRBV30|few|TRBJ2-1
CAWSAGTSGYNEQFF
TGTGCCTGGAGCGCAGGGACTAGCGGTTACAATGAGCAGTTCTTC
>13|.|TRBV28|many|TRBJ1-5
CASIPGGLWPQHF
TGTGCCAGCATTCCCGGGGGTTTGTGGCCCCAGCATTTT
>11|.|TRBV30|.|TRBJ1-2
CARQLSYGYTF
TGTGCCCGTCAGTTAAGCTATGGCTACACCTTC
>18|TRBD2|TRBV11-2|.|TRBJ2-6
CASSLGLAGGSGANVLTF
TGTGCCAGCAGCTTAGGGCTGGCGGGAGGCTCTGGGGCCAACGTCCTGACTTTC
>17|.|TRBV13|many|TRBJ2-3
CASSTREASPGLHTQYF
TGTGCCAGCAGCACCCGAGAGGCTAGCCCGGGTCTTCATACGCAGTATTTT
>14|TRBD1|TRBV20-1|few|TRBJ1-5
CSTAGGTVYQPQHF
TGCAGTACCGCGGGTGGGACAGTTTATCAGCCCCAGCATTTT
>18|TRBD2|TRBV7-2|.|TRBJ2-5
CASSFRRLAGGPEETQYF
TGTGCCAGCAGTTTCCGACGACTAGCGGGAGGGCCGGAGGAGACCCAGTACTTC
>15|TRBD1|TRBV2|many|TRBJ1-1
CARSRQGAIGTEAFF
TGTGCCCGAAGCCGACAGGGGGCGATTGGCACTGAAGCTTTCTTT
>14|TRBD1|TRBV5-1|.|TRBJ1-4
CASGSGTGDEKLFF
TGCGCCAGCGGCTCCGGGACAGGGGATGAAAAACTGTTTTTT
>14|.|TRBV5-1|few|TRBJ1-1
CASSLGQSGTEAFF
TGCGCCAGCAGCTTAGGGCAGTCTGGCACTGAAGCTTTCTTT
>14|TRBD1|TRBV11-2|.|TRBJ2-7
CASSPQGPSDEQYF
TGTGCCAGCTCACCACAGGGGCCATCCGACGAGCAGTACTTC
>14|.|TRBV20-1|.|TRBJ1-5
CSARGWGEDQPQHF
TGCAGTGCCCGGGGGTGGGGTGAGGATCAGCCCCAGCATTTT
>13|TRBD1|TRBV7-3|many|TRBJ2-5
CASSRDREETQYF
TGTGCCAGCAGCCGAGACAGGGAGGAGACCCAGTACTTC
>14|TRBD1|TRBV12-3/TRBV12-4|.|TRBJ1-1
CASSLRQGRREAFF
TGTGCCAGCAGTTTGAGACAGGGGCGTCGGGAAGCTTTCTTT
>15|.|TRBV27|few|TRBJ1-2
CASSFRAARNYGYTF
TGTGCCAGCAGTTTTCGGGCGGCCCGTAACTATGGCTACACCTTC
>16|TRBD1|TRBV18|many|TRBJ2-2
CASSPQGQTNTGELFF
TGTGCCAGCTCACCACAGGGACAGACGAACACCGGGGAGCTGTTTTTT